This T cell receptor beta chain was retrieved from a study of T cells in women clearing cervical HPV infection. Study-level background: Cases: HPV16-related CIN3 or worse on histology, 2 invasive cancers. No precancer developed; the control's incident HPV16 infection cleared within 12 months. The study, taken as a whole, reports: Controls had more TRBV6-7 (0.16%) than cases (roughly 0.11%).

On this clone: Its antigen is undetermined. Coverage ceases 3 residues before the CDR3 finishes, and the germline J gene fills in the end.

TCRdb's table, derived via immunoSEQ multiplex PCR, lists solely in-frame clones and lacks some. The sample table includes some 40,000 clones. The CDR3 extends over 13 amino acids. With 4 bases removed from V and 2 bases from J, the gap between germline ends came to 9 bases. Germline V CDR1 and CDR2: SEHNR, FQNEAQ (reference sequence). The sequence derives from a woman between 18 and 70 years old with a cervical HPV16 infection that either progressed to CIN3+ or cleared (not recorded which). The rearrangement links TRBV7-9 to TRBJ2-7; possible D gene TRBD2, 6 bases. The sample consisted of blood buffy coat. This CDR3 reads CASSSRGPYEQYF. The sequenced part of the CDR3 DNA is TGTGCCAGCAGCTCGCGGGGTCCCTACGAG. Based on the CDR3 plus reference TRBV7-9 and TRBJ2-7, the full variable domain is DTGVSQNPRHKITKRGQNVTFRCDPISEHNRLYWYRQTLGQGPEFLTYFQNEAQLEKSRLLSDRFSAERPKGSFSTLEIQRTEQGDSAMYLCASSSRGPYEQYFGPGTRLTVT.